The 29 T cell receptor beta chains below come from one sample, sequenced in a study of cytotoxic CD8 clonotypes in ibrutinib-treated CLL. Sequencing was performed with immunoSEQ multiplex PCR; in TCRdb, only in-frame clones are kept and a portion is missing. In the table there are approximately 320,000 clones, 67% of which are singletons. Sequenced material: PBMCs, taken after 36 months of ibrutinib treatment. These TCRs come from a human donor with chronic lymphocytic leukemia.

The rearrangement uses TRBV13 and TRBJ1-2, with 8 bases matching TRBD1. The CDR3 totals 16 residues. Germline V gene sequence: CDR1 PRHDT, CDR2 FYEKMQ (reference sequence). Losses at the gene ends were 2 bases for V and 6 bases for J; bases not matched to a gene: 11. CDR3 in amino acids: CASSLRPGRTGHGYTF. CDR3 sequence (DNA): TGTGCCAGCAGCTTACGACCCGGCCGGACAGGGCATGGCTACACCTTC.

This chain uses TRBV19 with TRBJ1-2; D ambiguous. CDR1 and CDR2 from the germline V gene are LNHDA and SQIVND (reference sequence). The CDR3 is 13 amino acids. V lost 3 bases and J lost 0, with 5 bases in between. CDR3 coding DNA: TGTGCCAGTAGTATCACCTCTAACTATGGCTACACCTTC. Translated, it gives CASSITSNYGYTF. The variable domain in full, completed from reference TRBV19 and TRBJ1-2, reads DGGITQSPKYLFRKEGQNVTLSCEQNLNHDAMYWYRQDPGQGLRLIYYSQIVNDFQKGDIAEGYSVSREKKESFPLTVTSAQKNPTAFYLCASSITSNYGYTFGSGTRLTVV.

The gene calls are TRBV29-1 and TRBJ1-1; TRBD1 agrees at 7 bases. From germline, CDR1 is SQVTM and CDR2 ANQGSEA. This CDR3 region has 12 residues. V was pared by 4 bases and J by 7 bases, with 6 bases of the junction left unmatched. CDR3 protein: CSVGTGRREAFF. The CDR3, as DNA: TGCAGCGTTGGGACAGGACGCCGTGAAGCTTTCTTT.

This chain joins TRBV5-1 and TRBJ2-5, with D unresolved. This CDR3 has 14 residues. Germline values: CDR1 SGHRS, CDR2 YFSETQ. Between the trimmed V and J ends, which lost 0 bases and 5 bases, there was a span of 11 bases. The CDR3: CASSLGPVSETQYF. CDR3 DNA sequence: TGCGCCAGCAGCTTGGGGCCCGTATCGGAGACCCAGTACTTC.

The J gene is TRBJ2-3, the V gene TRBV7-8, with 7 bases identical to TRBD2. V was pared by 5 bases and J by 3 bases, with 11 bases of the junction left unmatched. This CDR3 comprises 16 residues. The germline gives CDR1 SGHVS, CDR2 FQNEAQ. In nucleotides, the CDR3 is TGTGCCAGCAGCCTCAGGACGGGACTAAGTACAGATACGCAGTATTTT. It translates to CASSLRTGLSTDTQYF.

This clone has a handful of counts. The CDR3 DNA reads TGTGCCATCAGCGACCAAGGAGAGACCCAGTACTTC. It encodes CAISDQGETQYF. This chain joins TRBV10-3 and TRBJ2-5; D remains unclear. V dropped 6 bases and J dropped 4 bases, with 9 bases sitting between them. The V gene's germline CDR1 is ENHRY and CDR2 SYGVKD. The CDR3 runs 12 residues.

This rearrangement joins TRBV18 to TRBJ1-4; no reliable D call. The length of the CDR3 is 14 residues. The germline V and J ends were trimmed by 1 base and 0 bases, with 3 bases remaining between them. Germline V gives CDR1 KGHSH, CDR2 LQKENI. The CDR3 DNA reads TGTGCCAGCTCACCACAGACAACTAATGAAAAACTGTTTTTT. Its protein product is CASSPQTTNEKLFF.

In DNA form, the CDR3 reads TGCGCCAGCAGCTATACCCGGGACAGAGAAGCTTTCTTT. It specifies CASSYTRDREAFF. This chain connects TRBV4-1 to TRBJ1-1, with TRBD1 matching 7 bases. Germline trimming cut 5 bases from V and 8 bases from J; bases unmatched to any gene: 8. CDR3 length equals 13 residues. Germline lookup yields CDR1 MGHRA and CDR2 YSYEKL.

The gene calls are TRBV9 and TRBJ1-3, with a tentative D call TRBD1 (5 bases). This CDR3 spans 14 amino acids. V lost 0 bases to trimming and J lost 7 bases, with 11 bases between them. Germline values: CDR1 SGDLS, CDR2 YYNGEE. The CDR3 coding sequence is TGTGCCAGCAGCGTAGGGACACTCCCCAACACCATATATTTT. Translation gives CASSVGTLPNTIYF.

The J gene is TRBJ1-4, the V gene TRBV2; D may be TRBD1 (6 bases). Looked up from germline, CDR1 is SNHLY and CDR2 is FYNNEI. With 3 bases removed from V and 9 bases from J, the gap between germline ends came to 11 bases. This CDR3 contains 13 residues. CDR3 region: CASSDTGNQKLFF. In DNA, the CDR3 is TGTGCCAGCAGTGACACAGGGAACCAAAAACTGTTTTTT.

The V gene is TRBV7-9, the J gene TRBJ1-2; D not certain. Germline values: CDR1 SEHNR, CDR2 FQNEAQ (reference sequence). Trimming pared 1 base from V and 0 bases from J, leaving 9 bases between. This CDR3 is 15 amino acids long. The CDR3 nucleotides read TGTGCCAGCAGCTTAGTGGCAGCCTCTAACTATGGCTACACCTTC. It codes for CASSLVAASNYGYTF.

V gene TRBV7-2 combines with J gene TRBJ2-5; 7 bases align to TRBD2. From germline, CDR1 is SGHTA and CDR2 FQGNSA. The CDR3 consists of 15 residues. V shed 5 bases, J shed 1 base, and the junction held 7 bases outside the gene matches. The CDR3 loop reads CASSLTSLLQETQYF. CDR3 coding DNA: TGTGCCAGCAGCCTGACTAGCCTTCTCCAAGAGACCCAGTACTTC.

V usage is TRBV11-2 and J usage is TRBJ2-7; the D is unclear. The CDR3 length is 14 residues. The ends were cut back, 0 bases at V and 2 bases at J, with 8 bases in the middle. The germline V gene has CDR1 SGHAT and CDR2 FQNNGV. The CDR3 sequence is CASSLDLGPYEQYF. CDR3 DNA sequence: TGTGCCAGCAGCTTAGACCTCGGACCCTACGAGCAGTACTTC. Looking up the rest from reference TRBV11-2 and TRBJ2-7 gives the full variable domain: EAGVAQSPRYKIIEKRQSVAFWCNPISGHATLYWYQQILGQGPKLLIQFQNNGVVDDSQLPKDRFSAERLKGVDSTLKIQPAKLEDSAVYLCASSLDLGPYEQYFGPGTRLTVT.

V and J are TRBV5-1 and TRBJ1-6; TRBD1 is a possible D gene (6 bases). Germline V gene lookup returns CDR1 SGHRS and CDR2 YFSETQ. The CDR3 runs 16 residues. Trimming cost V 6 bases and J 0 bases, with 13 bases left between them. The CDR3 sequence is CASTPGHSSYNSPLHF. The CDR3 DNA is TGCGCCAGCACACCGGGACATAGCTCCTATAATTCACCCCTCCACTTT.

This rearrangement joins TRBV25-1 to TRBJ2-1; the match to TRBD1 covers 7 bases. CDR1 and CDR2 (germline): MGHDK, SYGVNS. The CDR3 has 12 residues. After removal of 7 bases from V and 7 bases from J, the junction contained 4 bases not matched to a gene. The DNA of the CDR3 is TGTGCCAGCAAAGGGGGCACGAATGAGCAGTTCTTC. Translating it yields CASKGGTNEQFF.

This clone showed up just a few times. The CDR3, as DNA: TGTGCCAGCTCACCCCGGATGCAAGAGACCCAGTACTTC. This translates into CASSPRMQETQYF. The V gene is TRBV18, the J gene TRBJ2-5; D gene ambiguous. Looked up from germline, CDR1 is KGHSH and CDR2 is LQKENI. The CDR3 runs 13 residues. V shed 3 bases and J shed 2 bases, with 7 bases lying between them. Combining the CDR3 with reference TRBV18 and TRBJ2-5 gives the whole variable domain NAGVMQNPRHLVRRRGQEARLRCSPMKGHSHVYWYRQLPEEGLKFMVYLQKENIIDESGMPKERFSAEFPKEGPSILRIQQVVRGDSAAYFCASSPRMQETQYFGPGTRLLVL.

The genes are TRBV2 and TRBJ1-1; the D is unclear. Between the trimmed V and J ends, which lost 4 bases and 9 bases, there was a span of 12 bases. The CDR3 length is 12 residues. The V gene's germline CDR1 is SNHLY and CDR2 FYNNEI. CDR3 in DNA: TGTGCCAGCAGTGTCGGCGGGGTTCAAGCTTTCTTT. Its translation is CASSVGGVQAFF.

As regards this clone: Other DNA sequences within the sample encode an identical CDR3. This chain uses TRBV7-6 with TRBJ2-7; the D gene is possibly TRBD2 (5 bases). Germline assignment: CDR1 SGHVS and CDR2 FNYEAQ. The CDR3 contains 14 residues. Trimming took 4 bases from V and 4 from J, leaving 14 bases between them. CDR3 region: CASSSPGRGYEQYF. CDR3 nucleotide sequence: TGTGCCAGCAGCTCTCCGGGCCGGGGTTACGAGCAGTACTTC.

The table lists this clone with a count of one. The chain links TRBV18 to TRBJ2-5; D not certain. There are 13 residues in the CDR3. Germline-derived CDR1 and CDR2 are KGHSH and LQKENI. Trimming took off 3 bases at V and 3 bases at J, with 8 bases between the two ends. The CDR3 loop is CASSPKGKETQYF. CDR3 nucleotide sequence: TGTGCCAGCTCACCTAAAGGCAAAGAGACCCAGTACTTC.

V and J are TRBV10-3 and TRBJ2-7, with no clear D. CDR1 and CDR2 from the germline V gene are ENHRY and SYGVKD. The CDR3 has 13 amino acids. The ends were cut back, 2 bases at V and 5 bases at J, with 10 bases in the middle. CDR3 sequence reads: CAISENLEDEQYF. In DNA form, the CDR3 reads TGTGCCATCAGTGAGAACCTAGAGGACGAGCAGTACTTC.

The J gene is TRBJ1-1, the V gene TRBV19; 11 nucleotides match TRBD1. CDR1 is LNHDA and CDR2 is SQIVND in the germline V gene (reference sequence). The CDR3 totals 17 residues. V lost 5 bases to trimming and J lost 6 bases; unmatched junction nucleotides: 14. DNA for the CDR3: TGTGCCAGTAGTTCGAGGACAGGGGGCGTCTTTTGGTCTGAAGCTTTCTTT. Its protein is CASSSRTGGVFWSEAFF.

The chain is built from TRBV7-3 and TRBJ2-5; D gene ambiguous. Germline CDR1 and CDR2: SGHTA and FQGTGA. The CDR3 has 13 residues. The V gene lost 2 bases and the J gene lost 4 bases, with 8 bases spanning the gap. CDR3 residues: CASSLYSSETQYF. The CDR3 nucleotides are TGTGCCAGCAGCTTATACAGCTCAGAGACCCAGTACTTC.

The rearrangement joins TRBV15 to TRBJ2-7, with D possibly matching TRBD2 (5 bases). The CDR3 extends over 13 amino acids. Germline loops: CDR1 LNHNV, CDR2 YYDKDF (reference sequence). V lost 4 bases and J lost 4, with 11 bases in between. The CDR3 loop reads CATSKQRAYEQYF. As DNA, the CDR3 is TGTGCCACCAGCAAACAGAGGGCTTACGAGCAGTACTTC.

Only a few counts were recorded for this clone. This chain joins TRBV29-1 and TRBJ2-7; 7 bases map to TRBD1. The V and J ends lost 4 bases and 3 bases, in that order; junction bases with no gene match: 6. The CDR3 is 13 amino acids. Germline V CDR1 and CDR2: SQVTM, ANQGSEA. The CDR3, as DNA: TGCAGCGTTGGGTACCGGGACAGCTACGAGCAGTACTTC. Protein: CSVGYRDSYEQYF.

The chain has TRBV25-1 and TRBJ2-2; a possible D gene is TRBD2 (5 bases). The CDR3 length is 15 residues. The V end was cut by 5 bases, the J end by 6 bases, with 16 bases between. Germline-derived CDR1 and CDR2 are MGHDK and SYGVNS. The CDR3 DNA sequence: TGTGCCAGCAGTCCTAGGAACACCGGGGCCGGGGAGCTGTTTTTT. It translates to CASSPRNTGAGELFF.

The rearrangement links TRBV9 to TRBJ2-3; possible D gene TRBD1, 5 bases. Germline CDR1 is SGDLS and CDR2 is YYNGEE. The CDR3 contains 16 residues. V gave up 1 base and J gave up 4 bases, with 16 bases separating them. CDR3 nucleotides: TGTGCCAGCAGCGTACAAGTGACACCAGGGCCAGATACGCAGTATTTT. Its translation: CASSVQVTPGPDTQYF.

V is TRBV11-2 and J is TRBJ2-7; unclear D gene. Germline CDR1 and CDR2: SGHAT and FQNNGV. Trimming removed 5 bases from V and 5 bases from J, with 10 bases in between. This CDR3 is 12 amino acids long. CDR3 nucleotide sequence: TGTGCCAGCAGCCGCTTGGGCGACGAGCAGTACTTC. It yields the protein CASSRLGDEQYF.

The chain recombines TRBV7-9 with TRBJ1-1, with 10 bases that match TRBD1. Looked up from germline, CDR1 is SEHNR and CDR2 is FQNEAQ (reference sequence). The CDR3 contains 15 residues. After removal of 3 bases from V and 3 bases from J, the junction contained 4 bases not matched to a gene. The CDR3 here is CASSLTGGLDTEAFF. CDR3 sequence (DNA): TGTGCCAGCAGCTTGACAGGGGGCTTGGACACTGAAGCTTTCTTT.

Only one count was recorded for this clone. The chain employs TRBV15 and TRBJ2-1; D is ambiguous. Germline CDR1 LNHNV, CDR2 YYDKDF (reference sequence). The CDR3 loop spans 14 amino acids. V lost 6 bases, J lost 6 bases, and 15 bases lay in between. DNA of the CDR3: TGTGCCACCAGTGGTCAATGGAACTCCAATGAGCAGTTCTTC. It is translated as CATSGQWNSNEQFF.